These 20 T cell receptor beta chains came from one sample sequenced in a study of blood T cell repertoires in COVID-19. The protocol was immunoSEQ multiplex PCR, while the TCRdb copy is restricted to in-frame clones and leaves out a portion. The sample contains tens of thousands of clones, around 84% of which appear only once. The sample comprised peripheral blood. The receptors come from a man aged 55 to 70 with acute or convalescent COVID-19.

The chain carries TRBV24-1 and TRBJ2-1; TRBD2 is a possible D gene (6 bases). Trimming took off 5 bases at V and 8 bases at J, with 15 bases between the two ends. From germline, CDR1 is KGHDR and CDR2 SFDVKD. CDR3 length: 14 amino acids. The CDR3 bases are TGTGCCACCAGTGGTGGGCGGGGTGCCGATGAGCAGTTCTTC. This translates into CATSGGRGADEQFF.

J is TRBJ2-3 and V is TRBV5-5, with D perhaps TRBD2 (5 bases). The CDR3 consists of 18 residues. Germline values: CDR1 SGHKS, CDR2 YYEKEE (reference sequence). V lost 2 bases and J lost 2, with 21 bases in between. The CDR3 nucleotides read TGTGCCAGCAGCTTCCCCTTTACCCTAGCCCCAACCACAGATACGCAGTATTTT. Encoded protein: CASSFPFTLAPTTDTQYF.

This chain connects TRBV30 to TRBJ2-7; weak D call: TRBD1 (6 bases). Germline V gives CDR1 GTSNPN, CDR2 SVGIG (reference sequence). Trimming took off 0 bases at V and 7 bases at J, with 16 bases between the two ends. This CDR3 has 14 residues. The chain's CDR3 is CAWSVPGTFVEQYV. CDR3 DNA sequence: TGTGCCTGGAGTGTACCGGGGACATTTGTGGAGCAGTACGTC.

The chain carries TRBV2 and TRBJ2-6, with D possibly matching TRBD2 (5 bases). Germline V CDR1 and CDR2: SNHLY, FYNNEI. The CDR3 has 16 residues. The V end was cut by 3 bases, the J end by 0 bases, with 9 bases between. CDR3 protein: CASSDWTRSGANVLTF. In DNA, the CDR3 is TGTGCCAGCAGTGACTGGACTCGCTCTGGGGCCAACGTCCTGACTTTC.

The chain links TRBV2 to TRBJ2-1, with D possibly TRBD1 on 5 matching bases. The CDR3 consists of 15 residues. V lost 4 bases and J lost 2, with 12 bases in between. The germline V gene encodes CDR1 SNHLY and CDR2 FYNNEI. In DNA form, the CDR3 reads TGTGCCAGCAGTGCCGACAGCCCCACCTACAATGAGCAGTTCTTC. Protein sequence: CASSADSPTYNEQFF.

This chain links TRBV11-2 with TRBJ1-1; 11 bases align to TRBD1. The CDR3 has 16 residues. The trim removed 4 bases at V and 3 bases at J, leaving 7 bases unmatched. Germline assignment: CDR1 SGHAT and CDR2 FQNNGV. DNA of the CDR3: TGTGCCAGCAGCTATAGGACAGGGGGCAGCTACACTGAAGCTTTCTTT. Encoded protein: CASSYRTGGSYTEAFF.

This clone occurred a few times. V usage is TRBV4-1 and J usage is TRBJ1-3, with D unresolved. In germline, CDR1 is MGHRA, CDR2 YSYEKL. The CDR3 length is 15 residues. The germline V and J ends were trimmed by 0 bases and 5 bases, with 11 bases remaining between them. The CDR3 loop reads CASSQDLGGRNTIYF. For the CDR3, the DNA is TGCGCCAGCAGCCAAGATTTGGGCGGGAGAAACACCATATATTTT.

The chain recombines TRBV7-9 with TRBJ2-3, with D tentatively TRBD2 (7 bases). CDR3 length equals 14 residues. Germline V CDR1 and CDR2: SEHNR, FQNEAQ (reference sequence). Trimming took 3 bases from V and 3 from J, leaving 10 bases between them. The CDR3 nucleotides read TGTGCCAGCAGCTTCGGGGGGCCTACAGATACGCAGTATTTT. This encodes CASSFGGPTDTQYF.

This clone was picked up one time. This chain joins TRBV2 and TRBJ1-5; 9 positions agree with TRBD1. V lost 6 bases to trimming and J lost 4 bases; unmatched junction nucleotides: 4. CDR1 is SNHLY and CDR2 is FYNNEI in the germline V gene. The CDR3 covers 14 residues. In DNA form, the CDR3 reads TGTGCCAGCAGCCCACAGGGGGCGAATCAGCCCCAGCATTTT. Protein product: CASSPQGANQPQHF.

This chain links TRBV7-9 with TRBJ1-1; D remains unclear. The CDR3 is 12 residues long. Germline assignment: CDR1 SEHNR and CDR2 FQNEAQ (reference sequence). The V end was cut by 5 bases, the J end by 7 bases, with 11 bases between. CDR3 sequence: CASSPLVIEAFF. CDR3 sequence (DNA): TGTGCCAGCAGCCCTCTAGTTATTGAAGCTTTCTTT.

V usage is TRBV12-3 or TRBV12-4 and J usage is TRBJ1-6, with D hard to call. V lost 3 bases and J lost 8, with 8 bases in between. The CDR3 spans 13 residues. CDR3 DNA: TGTGCCAGCAGTTTGGGGAGAGATTCACCCCTCCACTTT. As protein: CASSLGRDSPLHF.

This chain links TRBV5-5 with TRBJ1-3; D call uncertain. In germline, CDR1 is SGHKS, CDR2 YYEKEE (reference sequence). The CDR3 is 13 amino acids. Trimming left V 2 bases short and J 1 base short, with 4 bases between. The CDR3 DNA sequence: TGTGCCAGCAGCTTCGCGTCTGGAAACACCATATATTTT. This encodes CASSFASGNTIYF.

The gene calls are TRBV28 and TRBJ1-3; TRBD1 might be the D (5 bases). Deletions cut 6 bases from V and 3 bases from J, with 9 bases between. Per germline, CDR1 MDHEN and CDR2 SYDVKM. This CDR3 has 13 residues. The CDR3 DNA is TGTGCCAGCAGGGGGGGTGGTGGAAACACCATATATTTT. Amino acid sequence: CASRGGGGNTIYF.

This chain uses TRBV7-2 with TRBJ1-1, with a tentative D call TRBD1 (5 bases). V lost 5 bases, J lost 4 bases, and 11 bases lay in between. The CDR3 contains 13 residues. The V gene's germline CDR1 is SGHTA and CDR2 FQGNSA. The chain's CDR3 is CASSPRVRTEAFF. The CDR3 bases are TGTGCCAGCAGCCCCAGGGTTCGCACTGAAGCTTTCTTT.

The chain recombines TRBV7-9 with TRBJ1-5, with 12 positions matching TRBD1. Germline V gene sequence: CDR1 SEHNR, CDR2 FQNEAQ (reference sequence). This CDR3 spans 16 amino acids. With V trimmed by 5 bases and J by 3 bases, 5 bases remained unmatched. CDR3 in amino acids: CASSAGTGGYNQPQHF. The CDR3 coding sequence is TGTGCCAGCAGCGCCGGGACAGGGGGCTACAATCAGCCCCAGCATTTT.

This clone was observed a single time. DNA of the CDR3: TGTGCCAGCAGTAGCGTACAAGGTGGCAATCAGCCCCAGCATTTT. Protein: CASSSVQGGNQPQHF. The J gene is TRBJ1-5, the V gene TRBV28; D remains unclear. There are 15 residues in the CDR3. The germline CDR1 and CDR2 sequences are MDHEN and SYDVKM. The ends were cut back, 5 bases at V and 2 bases at J, with 13 bases in the middle.

V is TRBV5-5 and J is TRBJ1-6; TRBD1 agrees at 11 bases. Germline assignment: CDR1 SGHKS and CDR2 YYEKEE (reference sequence). This CDR3 spans 17 amino acids. The J segment lost 10 bases and the V segment lost 5 bases, leaving 14 bases of the junction unmatched. CDR3 DNA sequence: TGTGCCAGCAGTCTAAGCTTATCGGGGACAGGGGGATCACCCCTCCACTTT. Its protein is CASSLSLSGTGGSPLHF.

The CDR3 coding sequence is TGTGCCAGCACCCCCGTCCGGGGGATGAACACTGAAGCTTTCTTT. Protein: CASTPVRGMNTEAFF. J is TRBJ1-1 and V is TRBV7-9, with TRBD1 as a possible D gene (5 bases). The CDR3 sequence is 15 residues long. Germline assignment: CDR1 SEHNR and CDR2 FQNEAQ (reference sequence). Trimming cost V 7 bases and J 0 bases, with 15 bases left between them.

The chain links TRBV28 to TRBJ2-2; 10 nucleotides match TRBD2. V trimming: 7 bases; J trimming: 0 bases; junction bases outside the gene matches: 5. This CDR3 comprises 16 residues. Germline V gene data show CDR1 as MDHEN and CDR2 as SYDVKM. CDR3: CASTLLAGTNTGELFF. CDR3 in DNA: TGTGCCAGCACCCTACTAGCGGGGACGAACACCGGGGAGCTGTTTTTT.

The chain couples TRBV4-1 to TRBJ2-7, with D possibly being TRBD1 (5 bases). Trimming pared 0 bases from V and 0 bases from J, leaving 6 bases between. CDR1 is MGHRA, CDR2 YSYEKL, per germline. This CDR3 has 14 amino acids. CDR3 nucleotide sequence: TGCGCCAGCAGCCAAGATAGGGGCTCCTACGAGCAGTACTTC. This sequence encodes CASSQDRGSYEQYF.